This T cell receptor beta chain came from a study of identical twins. Overall study results and limits: Out-of-frame TCR alpha sharing in monozygotic twins exceeded recombination model predictions. Surplus twin overlap in beta out-of-frame sequences was less pronounced. A partial confounding effect on zero-insertion analyses could come from invariant MAIT and iNKT cells.

Concerning this clonotype: The antigen remains undetermined.

This CDR3 spans 14 amino acids. Trimming shortened V by 3 bases and J by 7 bases, and 15 bases separated the two germline ends. Germline V lookup: CDR1 SGHAT, CDR2 FQDESV (reference sequence). All donors comprised healthy Caucasians. Using its own MiXCR run on the 5' RACE reads, TCRdb lists one record per CDR3 protein. The sample lists under 900,000 distinct CDR3 sequences, 9% to 15% occurring once. These data are also associated with another study on yellow fever vaccine responses in identical twins.

The chain recombines TRBV11-1 with TRBJ2-5; possibly TRBD1 for D (6 bases). The specimen was PBMCs. This clonotype originated in a woman aged 18 to 35 in good health. This CDR3 is CASSLQTGFGTQYF. CDR3 coding DNA: TGTGCCAGCAGCTTGCAAACAGGGTTCGGGACCCAGTACTTC.